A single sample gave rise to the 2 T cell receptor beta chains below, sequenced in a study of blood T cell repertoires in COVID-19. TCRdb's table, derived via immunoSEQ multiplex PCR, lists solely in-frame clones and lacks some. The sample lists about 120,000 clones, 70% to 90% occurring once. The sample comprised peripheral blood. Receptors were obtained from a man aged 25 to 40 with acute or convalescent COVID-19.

The CDR3 DNA follows: TGTGCCAGTAGTATGCTAGCGTCCGGGGAGCTGTTTTTT. Translating it yields CASSMLASGELFF. The chain recombines TRBV19 with TRBJ2-2; D perhaps matches TRBD2 (6 bases). The germline V gene encodes CDR1 LNHDA and CDR2 SQIVND (reference sequence). This CDR3 is built from 13 residues. Trimming cost V 3 bases and J 6 bases, with 8 bases left between them.

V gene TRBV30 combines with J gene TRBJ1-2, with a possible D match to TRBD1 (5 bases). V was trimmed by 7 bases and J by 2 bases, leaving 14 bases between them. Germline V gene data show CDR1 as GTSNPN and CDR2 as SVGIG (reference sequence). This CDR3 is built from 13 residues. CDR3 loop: CASTDILNYGYTF. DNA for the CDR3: TGTGCCTCGACGGACATCCTAAACTATGGCTACACCTTC.